The present TCR beta chain was sequenced within a study of blood T cell repertoires in COVID-19. Study in general: Researchers got acute and convalescent COVID-19 samples from the United States, Italy and Spain.

Trimming took off 6 bases at V and 6 bases at J, with 21 bases between the two ends. There are 15 residues in the CDR3. Germline-derived CDR1 and CDR2 are MDHEN and SYDVKM. Profiling relied on immunoSEQ multiplex PCR, and the TCRdb table lists in-frame clones only, not all of them. The repertoire has just over 60,000 clones, roughly 80% of them found once; the top ten carry over 15%. The chain employs TRBV28 and TRBJ2-7, with D possibly TRBD2 on 7 matching bases. Sequenced material: peripheral blood. The receptor was isolated from a man aged 55 to 70 with acute or convalescent COVID-19. The CDR3 reads CASSSGGASSSEQYF. DNA for the CDR3: TGTGCCAGCAGCTCTGGGGGGGCCAGTTCGAGCGAGCAGTACTTC.